This TCR beta chain stems from a study of CD8 T cells in ankylosing spondylitis. Construction of TCR beta libraries was performed using quantitative 5'-RACE with molecular barcodes. TCRdb reanalysed the 5' RACE reads using MiXCR and keeps one entry per CDR3 protein. This sample has a few hundred thousand distinct CDR3 sequences, with about 22% found just once. Study findings and constraints: One TCR beta motif, made up of eight or nine highly homologous variants, appeared characteristic of ankylosing spondylitis blood.

The sample holds many counts of this clonotype. Its target is unknown. The sequence was obtained from a male donor with ankylosing spondylitis. Sequencing was performed on blood, either unsorted or a sorted T cell fraction (not recorded which).

Written as DNA, the CDR3 is TGTGCCAGCAGCGCCGGGACAGGGGACAGGCCCCAGCATTTT. It specifies CASSAGTGDRPQHF. The J gene is TRBJ1-5, the V gene TRBV5-6; 10 positions match TRBD1. This CDR3 spans 14 amino acids. The germline gives CDR1 SGHDT, CDR2 YYEEEE. V trimming: 4 bases; J trimming: 9 bases; junction bases outside the gene matches: 7.